These T cell receptor beta chains were read from a single sample in a study of OX40 agonist ivuxolimab in advanced cancers. The data were produced by immunoSEQ multiplex PCR, yet TCRdb's version contains in-frame clones alone and is incomplete. The sample records tens of thousands of clones, approximately 83% being singletons. The sequenced sample was CD4+ or CD8+ T cells sorted from blood, obtained in a trial of the OX40 agonist ivuxolimab. All receptors come from an adult with an advanced solid tumor such as melanoma, head and neck, liver or kidney cancer. Both conserved end residues are trimmed from each CDR3. A D gene is named only where the DNA matches it firmly.

CDR3: ASSLNQGQRSYGYT; J: TRBJ1-2; D: TRBD1; V: TRBV7-8
CDR3: ASNLHLMNTEAF; J: TRBJ1-1; D: -; V: TRBV7-2
CDR3: ASSQERGNTEAF; J: TRBJ1-1; D: -; V: TRBV4-1
CDR3: ASSQDLAGALF; J: TRBJ2-1; D: TRBD2; V: TRBV4-1
CDR3: ASSESIHAGYGYT; J: TRBJ1-2; D: -; V: TRBV25-1
CDR3: ASSFSLAYEQY; J: TRBJ2-7; D: -; V: TRBV5-1
CDR3: ASSLTGGLTYEQY; J: TRBJ2-7; D: TRBD1; V: TRBV5-8
CDR3: ASSPGQKKLF; J: TRBJ1-4; D: TRBD1; V: TRBV27
CDR3: ASSKLAGGPTDTQY; J: TRBJ2-3; D: TRBD2; V: TRBV9
CDR3: ASRLLATPYNEQF; J: TRBJ2-1; D: -; V: TRBV19
CDR3: ASSPRVAGGLDTQY; J: TRBJ2-3; D: TRBD2; V: TRBV7-9
CDR3: ASSIGVPADTQY; J: TRBJ2-3; D: -; V: TRBV19
CDR3: ASSLEAGSTDTQY; J: TRBJ2-3; D: -; V: TRBV27
CDR3: ASSSWRVGTEAF; J: TRBJ1-1; D: -; V: TRBV27
CDR3: ASSHPGLRGQETQY; J: TRBJ2-5; D: -; V: TRBV11-2
CDR3: SVGLIESPAHEQY; J: TRBJ2-7; D: -; V: TRBV29-1
CDR3: ASSVALAKDEQF; J: TRBJ2-1; D: -; V: TRBV9
CDR3: ASSLLGQNTEAF; J: TRBJ1-1; D: -; V: TRBV27
CDR3: ASSEFASGDEQF; J: TRBJ2-1; D: TRBD2; V: TRBV10-2
CDR3: ASRSGTSGSEEQF; J: TRBJ2-1; D: TRBD2; V: TRBV7-9
CDR3: ASSQEGETQY; J: TRBJ2-5; D: -; V: TRBV4-1
CDR3: ASSLAGTGNTIY; J: TRBJ1-3; D: -; V: TRBV27
CDR3: AIQGGSNQPQH; J: TRBJ1-5; D: TRBD1; V: TRBV6-6
CDR3: ASSLHRLYNEQF; J: TRBJ2-1; D: -; V: TRBV4-1
CDR3: ASSTRGNQPQH; J: TRBJ1-5; D: TRBD1; V: TRBV19
CDR3: ASNPWGGAASEQY; J: TRBJ2-7; D: -; V: TRBV5-4
CDR3: ASSQVSLRAQETQY; J: TRBJ2-5; D: -; V: TRBV4-1
CDR3: SVDTELTDTQY; J: TRBJ2-3; D: -; V: TRBV29-1
CDR3: ASSETAGSTDTQY; J: TRBJ2-3; D: TRBD2; V: TRBV6-1
CDR3: ASSEARGFNTEAF; J: TRBJ1-1; D: -; V: TRBV6-1
CDR3: ASSLSGTNNYYEQY; J: TRBJ2-7; D: TRBD2; V: TRBV27
CDR3: ASSLGGGGLEQY; J: TRBJ2-7; D: -; V: TRBV11-2
CDR3: ASGGYEQY; J: TRBJ2-7; D: -; V: TRBV27